These 20 T cell receptor beta chains were all obtained from the same sample, sequenced in a study of post-analysis software for immune sequencing data. Study-level results: Controls had lower frequencies than patients of about five TRBV segments, which included TRBV5-6, TRBV5-1 and TRBV20-1.

For these TCRs, the target antigens are not known. Tagging with unique molecular identifiers was a feature of the TCR beta cDNA libraries. TCRdb used MiXCR to reprocess the PCR reads, holding one entry per CDR3 protein. The table lists 650,000 to 850,000 distinct CDR3 sequences, around 42% of them singletons, with 4.9% in the top ten. Sequenced input: blood. These receptors all stem from a girl aged 10 to 17 with multiple sclerosis.

The chain is built from TRBV12-3 or TRBV12-4 and TRBJ2-1; D perhaps matches TRBD2 (5 bases). The CDR3 sequence is 14 residues long. V gave up 3 bases and J gave up 2 bases, with 8 bases separating them. The CDR3 sequence is CASSLSGAYNEQFF. In nucleotides, the CDR3 is TGTGCCAGCAGTTTGAGCGGAGCCTACAATGAGCAGTTCTTC.

This clonotype was counted between two and nine times. This sequence joins TRBV29-1 and TRBJ2-5; maybe TRBD2 (5 bases). CDR1 is SQVTM and CDR2 is ANQGSEA in the germline V gene. This CDR3 contains 14 residues. The V and J ends lost 3 bases and 2 bases respectively, with 13 bases between them. CDR3 amino acids: CSVEWVGGQETQYF. The CDR3 DNA follows: TGCAGCGTTGAGTGGGTGGGCGGGCAAGAGACCCAGTACTTC.

The count of this clonotype is one. The rearrangement joins TRBV28 to TRBJ2-4, with TRBD2 identical over 11 bases. TRBJ2-5 matches the DNA end more closely, so the J call is doubtful. This CDR3 has 13 amino acids. From germline, CDR1 is MDHEN and CDR2 SYDVKM. DNA of the CDR3: TGTGCCAGCACCGTAGCGGGAGGGGAGACCCAGTACTTC. It specifies CASTVAGGETQYF.

The chain has TRBV12-3 or TRBV12-4 and TRBJ1-2; no clear D. The CDR3 spans 14 residues. Trimming cost V 7 bases and J 7 bases, with 19 bases left between them. The CDR3 DNA is TGTGCCAGCACCTCCTTGGGTCAGGAAGGTGGCTACACCTTC. The encoded protein is CASTSLGQEGGYTF.

The V gene is TRBV7-9, the J gene TRBJ2-5; TRBD1 matches at 9 bases. There are 15 residues in the CDR3. Germline CDR1 and CDR2: SEHNR and FQNEAQ (reference sequence). V was pared by 5 bases and J by 5 bases, with 9 bases of the junction left unmatched. Here the CDR3 DNA reads TGTGCCAGCAGCGGACGGGACAGGGAGTCGGAGACCCAGTACTTC. This translates into CASSGRDRESETQYF.

This rearrangement joins TRBV28 to TRBJ2-5; D is unresolved. The CDR3 length is 12 residues. Germline V gene data show CDR1 as MDHEN and CDR2 as SYDVKM. The V and J ends lost 10 bases and 8 bases respectively, with 17 bases between them. For the CDR3, the DNA is TGTGCCACCCTGGGTTCTGGTGCTACCCAGTACTTC. This codes for CATLGSGATQYF.

V is TRBV5-1 and J is TRBJ1-4; D is unclear. Trimming cost V 4 bases and J 7 bases, with 20 bases left between them. CDR3 length: 16 residues. The germline CDR1 and CDR2 sequences are SGHRS and YFSETQ. The CDR3, as DNA: TGCGCCAGCAGCCCCGGTGGCTCCACCAGCGGTGAAAAACTGTTTTTT. Its translation: CASSPGGSTSGEKLFF.

There are a few counts of this clonotype. The chain couples TRBV29-1 to TRBJ2-1; 8 bases fit TRBD2. CDR1 SQVTM and CDR2 ANQGSEA come from the germline V gene. With V trimmed by 3 bases and J by 5 bases, 6 bases remained unmatched. The CDR3 spans 14 residues. The CDR3 coding sequence is TGCAGCGTTGAGACTGTACTAGCGGACAATGAGCAGTTCTTC. Its protein is CSVETVLADNEQFF.

A word on this clonotype: A junction boundary mismatches the germline segment, possibly from a read error. V and J are TRBV24-1 and TRBJ1-5; TRBD1 matches 10 bases. Germline V gene sequence: CDR1 KGHDR, CDR2 SFDVKD. CDR3 length: 16 residues. The CDR3 spells CAISAAGTGVGQPQHF. Written as DNA, the CDR3 is TGTGCCATCAGTGCCGCCGGGACAGGGGTAGGTCAGCCCCAGCATTTT.

This clonotype came up a few times. The chain combines TRBV7-2 with TRBJ2-7; D gene unclear. V lost 5 bases to trimming and J lost 2 bases, with 13 bases between them. This CDR3 spans 14 amino acids. From germline, CDR1 is SGHTA and CDR2 FQGNSA. The CDR3 nucleotides read TGTGCCAGCAGCCAAATACCAGGCCCCTACGAGCAGTACTTC. Translated: CASSQIPGPYEQYF. Full variable domain (outside the CDR3, taken from reference TRBV7-2 and TRBJ2-7): GAGVSQSPSNKVTEKGKDVELRCDPISGHTALYWYRQSLGQGLEFLIYFQGNSAPDKSGLPSDRFSAERTGGSVSTLTIQRTQQEDSAVYLCASSQIPGPYEQYFGPGTRLTVT.

The V call is TRBV4-2, the J call TRBJ2-7; D possibly uses TRBD1 or TRBD2 (5 bases each). Germline V lookup: CDR1 LGHNA, CDR2 YNFKEQ. This CDR3 spans 14 amino acids. Trimming cost V 4 bases and J 1 base, with 11 bases left between them. The CDR3 sequence: CASSPPGASYEQYF. DNA for the CDR3: TGTGCCAGCAGCCCCCCCGGGGCGTCCTACGAGCAGTACTTC.

In its sample, this clonotype was seen a few times. The gene calls are TRBV6-5 and TRBJ2-5; TRBD1 might be the D (6 bases). This CDR3 region has 17 residues. The ends were cut back, 2 bases at V and 2 bases at J, with 18 bases in the middle. CDR1 and CDR2 from the germline V gene are MNHEY and SVGAGI. The CDR3 bases are TGTGCCAGCAGTTACACGCCGGGCTGGGGGCAACAAGAGACCCAGTACTTC. Encoded protein: CASSYTPGWGQQETQYF.

This clonotype was recorded a few times. The chain carries TRBV29-1 and TRBJ2-1; 8 nucleotides align to TRBD1. CDR1 is SQVTM, CDR2 ANQGSEA, per germline. The J segment lost 8 bases and the V segment lost 6 bases, leaving 6 bases of the junction unmatched. The CDR3 runs to 12 residues. CDR3 region: CSVWTGNYEQFF. The CDR3 bases are TGCAGCGTCTGGACAGGGAATTATGAGCAGTTCTTC.

This clonotype showed up just a few times. This rearrangement joins TRBV7-9 to TRBJ1-2; 7 positions match TRBD1. The CDR3 sequence is 14 residues long. Germline CDR1 SEHNR, CDR2 FQNEAQ (reference sequence). V lost 0 bases to trimming and J lost 8 bases; unmatched junction nucleotides: 6. The CDR3 nucleotides read TGTGCCAGCAGCTTAGCGCAAAGGGGGCGAGGCTACACCTTC. Protein: CASSLAQRGRGYTF. The variable domain in full, completed from reference TRBV7-9 and TRBJ1-2, reads DTGVSQNPRHKITKRGQNVTFRCDPISEHNRLYWYRQTLGQGPEFLTYFQNEAQLEKSRLLSDRFSAERPKGSFSTLEIQRTEQGDSAMYLCASSLAQRGRGYTFGSGTRLTVV.

The rearrangement joins TRBV20-1 to TRBJ2-1; 7 nucleotides line up with TRBD2. Germline values: CDR1 DFQATT, CDR2 SNEGSKA (reference sequence). V gave up 1 base and J gave up 6 bases; unmatched junction bases: 12. This CDR3 region has 16 residues. CDR3 in DNA: TGCAGTGCTAGAGGAAGACTAGCTGAAACAATCAATGAGCAGTTCTTC. Translation gives CSARGRLAETINEQFF.

The V call is TRBV28, the J call TRBJ2-7; 10 bases line up with TRBD2. Losses at the gene ends were 5 bases for V and 3 bases for J; bases not matched to a gene: 10. This CDR3 is built from 16 residues. The V gene's germline CDR1 is MDHEN and CDR2 SYDVKM. CDR3 in amino acids: CASSQTSGRGDYEQYF. The CDR3, as DNA: TGTGCCAGCAGTCAGACCAGCGGGAGGGGGGACTACGAGCAGTACTTC.

Only a few counts were recorded for this clonotype. The junction and the germline gene differ at one end; a read error may be behind it. This chain joins TRBV4-3 and TRBJ1-6, with unresolved D. Germline loops: CDR1 LGHNA, CDR2 YSLEER. This CDR3 region has 15 residues. CDR3 coding DNA: TGCGCCAGCAGCCAAGACGCCGCTTATAATTCACCCCCCCACTTT. Encoded protein: CASSQDAAYNSPPHF.

This clonotype appeared many times. The chain combines TRBV5-1 with TRBJ2-3; unclear D gene. There are 15 residues in the CDR3. The ends were cut back, 0 bases at V and 0 bases at J, with 8 bases in the middle. From germline, CDR1 is SGHRS and CDR2 YFSETQ. The CDR3 protein is CASSLAARSTDTQYF. The CDR3 DNA reads as TGCGCCAGCAGCTTGGCGGCCCGAAGCACAGATACGCAGTATTTT.

The chain couples TRBV7-8 to TRBJ2-7, with D hard to call. The CDR3 extends over 14 amino acids. V was cut by 3 bases and J by 10 bases, with 19 bases left in between. The germline V gene has CDR1 SGHVS and CDR2 FQNEAQ. The CDR3 bases are TGTGCCAGCAGCTTGCGGACCCTCTTGGTGTCCCAGTACTTC. This encodes CASSLRTLLVSQYF.

This clonotype appeared a few times. The CDR3 loop is CASSKFGTGHSPLHF. DNA of the CDR3: TGTGCCAGCAGCAAGTTCGGGACAGGGCATTCACCCCTCCACTTT. This sequence joins TRBV9 and TRBJ1-6; 9 nucleotides match TRBD1. CDR3 length equals 15 residues. The V gene end was trimmed by 4 bases and the J gene end by 8 bases; junction bases not matched to a gene: 7. Germline V gene data show CDR1 as SGDLS and CDR2 as YYNGEE. Variable domain in full (rest from reference TRBV9 and TRBJ1-6): DSGVTQTPKHLITATGQRVTLRCSPRSGDLSVYWYQQSLDQGLQFLIQYYNGEERAKGNILERFSAQQFPDLHSELNLSSLELGDSALYFCASSKFGTGHSPLHFGNGTRLTVT.